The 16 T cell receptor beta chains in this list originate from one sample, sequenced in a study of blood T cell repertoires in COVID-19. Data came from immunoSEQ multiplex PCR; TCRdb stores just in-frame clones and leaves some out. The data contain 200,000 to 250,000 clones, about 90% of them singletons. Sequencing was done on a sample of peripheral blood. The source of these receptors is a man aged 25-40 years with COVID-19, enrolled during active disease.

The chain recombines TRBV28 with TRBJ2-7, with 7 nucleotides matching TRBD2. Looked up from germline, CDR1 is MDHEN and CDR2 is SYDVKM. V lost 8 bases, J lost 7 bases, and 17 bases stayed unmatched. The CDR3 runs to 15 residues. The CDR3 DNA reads TGTGCCAGCGCCGAATTCAGGACTAGGTCCAGGGAGCAGTACTTC. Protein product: CASAEFRTRSREQYF.

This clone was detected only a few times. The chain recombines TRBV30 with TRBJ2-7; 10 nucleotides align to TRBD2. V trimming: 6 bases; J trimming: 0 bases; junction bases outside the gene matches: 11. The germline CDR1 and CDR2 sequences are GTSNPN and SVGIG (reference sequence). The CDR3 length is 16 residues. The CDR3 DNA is TGTGCCTGCCAATTGACTAGCGGGCTTTTCTCCTACGAGCAGTACTTC. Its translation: CACQLTSGLFSYEQYF. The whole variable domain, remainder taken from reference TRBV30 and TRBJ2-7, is SQTIHQWPATLVQPVGSPLSLECTVEGTSNPNLYWYRQAAGRGLQLLFYSVGIGQISSEVPQNLSASRPQDRQFILSSKKLLLSDSGFYLCACQLTSGLFSYEQYFGPGTRLTVT.

The CDR3 DNA reads TGCGCCAGCAGCCTCAGGAGCGGGGGGGCGGACAATGAGCAGTTCTTC. This encodes CASSLRSGGADNEQFF. The V and J genes are TRBV4-3 and TRBJ2-1; 10 bases map to TRBD2. The CDR3 sequence is 16 residues long. Germline V gene lookup returns CDR1 LGHNA and CDR2 YSLEER. Trimming removed 4 bases from V and 5 bases from J; junction bases left unmatched: 8.

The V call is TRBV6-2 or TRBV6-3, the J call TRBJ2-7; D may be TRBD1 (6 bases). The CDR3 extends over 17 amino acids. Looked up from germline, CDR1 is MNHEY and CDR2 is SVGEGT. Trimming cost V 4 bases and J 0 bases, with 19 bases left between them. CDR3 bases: TGTGCCAGCAGTTCTGACAGGATATGGACCAGCTCCTACGAGCAGTACTTC. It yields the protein CASSSDRIWTSSYEQYF.

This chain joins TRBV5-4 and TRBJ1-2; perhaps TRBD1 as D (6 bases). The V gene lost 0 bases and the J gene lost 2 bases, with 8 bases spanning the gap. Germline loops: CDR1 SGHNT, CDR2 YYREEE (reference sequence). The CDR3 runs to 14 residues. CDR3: CASSLAGANYGYTF. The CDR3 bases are TGTGCCAGCAGCTTGGCAGGGGCAAACTATGGCTACACCTTC.

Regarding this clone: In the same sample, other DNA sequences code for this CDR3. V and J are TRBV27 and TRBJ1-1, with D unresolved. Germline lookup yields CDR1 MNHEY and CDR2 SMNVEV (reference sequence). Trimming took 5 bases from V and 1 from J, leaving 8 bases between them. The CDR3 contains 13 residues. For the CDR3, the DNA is TGTGCCAGCAGTCTAAGCCGGAACACTGAAGCTTTCTTT. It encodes CASSLSRNTEAFF.

Here the CDR3 reads CASSQEGRSSYNSPLHF. CDR3 nucleotides: TGTGCCAGCAGCCAAGAAGGGAGGAGCTCCTATAATTCACCCCTCCACTTT. The chain recombines TRBV4-2 with TRBJ1-6; D is undetermined. This CDR3 is 17 amino acids long. V was cut by 0 bases and J by 0 bases, with 9 bases left in between. Germline V CDR1 and CDR2: LGHNA, YNFKEQ.

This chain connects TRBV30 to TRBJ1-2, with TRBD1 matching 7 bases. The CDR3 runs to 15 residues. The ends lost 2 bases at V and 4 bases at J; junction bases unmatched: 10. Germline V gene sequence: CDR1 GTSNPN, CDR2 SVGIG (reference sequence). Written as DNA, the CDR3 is TGTGCCTGGAGTACCACAGGGGCTCCGGGCTATGGCTACACCTTC. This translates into CAWSTTGAPGYGYTF. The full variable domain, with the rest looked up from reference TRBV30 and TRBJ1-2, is SQTIHQWPATLVQPVGSPLSLECTVEGTSNPNLYWYRQAAGRGLQLLFYSVGIGQISSEVPQNLSASRPQDRQFILSSKKLLLSDSGFYLCAWSTTGAPGYGYTFGSGTRLTVV.

DNA for the CDR3: TGCGCCAGCAGCCTATCCGGGACTAGCGGGGGGCCCGAAGAGACCCAGTACTTC. Translation gives CASSLSGTSGGPEETQYF. The gene calls are TRBV4-1 and TRBJ2-5, with 15 nucleotides matching TRBD2. Germline CDR1 and CDR2: MGHRA and YSYEKL. The CDR3 sequence is 18 residues long. V lost 4 bases, J lost 3 bases, and 9 bases stayed unmatched.

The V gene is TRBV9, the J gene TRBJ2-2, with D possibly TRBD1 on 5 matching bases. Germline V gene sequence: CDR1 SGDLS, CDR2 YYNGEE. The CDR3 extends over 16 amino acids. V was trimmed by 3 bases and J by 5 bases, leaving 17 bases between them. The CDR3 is CASSAQTVGRTGELFF. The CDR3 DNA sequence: TGTGCCAGCAGCGCGCAGACAGTAGGCAGAACCGGGGAGCTGTTTTTT.

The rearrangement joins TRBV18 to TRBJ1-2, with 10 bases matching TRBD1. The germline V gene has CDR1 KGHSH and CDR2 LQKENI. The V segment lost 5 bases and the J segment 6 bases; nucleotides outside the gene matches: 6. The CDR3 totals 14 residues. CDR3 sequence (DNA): TGTGCCAGCTCATTTGAGACAGGGGGCCATGGCTACACCTTC. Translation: CASSFETGGHGYTF.

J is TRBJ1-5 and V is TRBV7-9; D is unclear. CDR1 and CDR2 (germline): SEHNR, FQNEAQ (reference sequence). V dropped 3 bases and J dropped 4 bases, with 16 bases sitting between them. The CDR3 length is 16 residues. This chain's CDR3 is CASSFGRSGWNQPQHF. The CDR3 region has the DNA TGTGCCAGCAGCTTCGGGAGGTCGGGCTGGAATCAGCCCCAGCATTTT.

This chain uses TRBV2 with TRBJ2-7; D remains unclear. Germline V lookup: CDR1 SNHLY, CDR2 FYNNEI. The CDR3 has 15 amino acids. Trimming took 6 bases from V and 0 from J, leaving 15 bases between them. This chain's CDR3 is CASSVNPFSSYEQYF. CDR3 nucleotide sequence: TGTGCCAGCAGCGTCAACCCCTTTAGCTCCTACGAGCAGTACTTC.

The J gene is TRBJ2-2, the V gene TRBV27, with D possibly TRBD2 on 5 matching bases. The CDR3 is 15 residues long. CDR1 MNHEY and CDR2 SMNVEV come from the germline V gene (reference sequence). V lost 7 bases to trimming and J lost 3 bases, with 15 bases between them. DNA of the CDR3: TGTGCCAGCAAGAACGGGGAATGGGACACCGGGGAGCTGTTTTTT. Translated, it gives CASKNGEWDTGELFF.

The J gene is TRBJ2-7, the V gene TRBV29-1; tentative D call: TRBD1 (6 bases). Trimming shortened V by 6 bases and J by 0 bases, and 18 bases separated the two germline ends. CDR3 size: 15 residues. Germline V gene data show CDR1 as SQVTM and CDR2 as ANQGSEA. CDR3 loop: CSVAGTSSSSYEQYF. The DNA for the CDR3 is TGCAGCGTAGCCGGGACATCCTCGAGCTCCTACGAGCAGTACTTC.

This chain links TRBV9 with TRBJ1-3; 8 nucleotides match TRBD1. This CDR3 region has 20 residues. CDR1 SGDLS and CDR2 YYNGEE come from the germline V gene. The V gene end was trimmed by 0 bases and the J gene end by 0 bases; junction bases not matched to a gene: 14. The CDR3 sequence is CASSVALPDRGSYSGNTIYF. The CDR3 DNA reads TGTGCCAGCAGCGTAGCTTTGCCTGACAGGGGTTCTTACTCTGGAAACACCATATATTTT.